This T cell receptor (beta chain) is from a study of blood T cell repertoires in COVID-19. Study-level background: Collection of acute and convalescent COVID-19 samples took place in the United States, Italy and Spain. The analysed material was cDNA or gDNA that came from T cells, B-cell-depleted T cells, or PBMCs.

Per the original methods: Counts of nucleated cells, estimated from reference gene primer amplification, were obtained. The method was immunoSEQ multiplex PCR; TCRdb's version includes in-frame clones alone and lacks a portion of them. D and trimming come from the DNA, and the V and J calls and clone size come from that table. The sample has roughly 250,000 clones; roughly 91% are singletons. This CDR3 has 14 amino acids. Germline CDR1 and CDR2: GTSNPN and SVGIG (reference sequence). The junction had 7 bases not matched to a gene; V was cut back by 2 bases and J by 3 bases. What was sequenced was peripheral blood. The source is a man aged 30 to 45 with acute or convalescent COVID-19. J is TRBJ2-7 and V is TRBV30; TRBD2 matches at 7 bases. The CDR3 DNA follows: TGTGCCTGGAGTTCCGGACTAGAACTCTACGAGCAGTACTTC. Amino acids: CAWSSGLELYEQYF.